These T cell receptor beta chains were read from a single sample in a study of blood T cell repertoires in COVID-19. Method: immunoSEQ multiplex PCR; TCRdb's copy keeps in-frame clones and lacks some. The sample shows about 250,000 clones, 70% to 90% of them seen only once. Sequenced material: peripheral blood. The receptors were gathered from a woman aged 30 to 39 with COVID-19, enrolled during active disease. CDR3s include the opening cysteine and the closing phenylalanine or tryptophan. Fields, in order: D gene, J gene, V gene, clone size, CDR3 DNA, CDR3 protein. The D gene is left open where the match is weak. Clone size, where shown, is once, few, many, or a class for clones that have expanded.

D: TRBD1; J: TRBJ1-2; V: TRBV5-1; size: NA; DNA: TGCGCCAGCAGCTCAGGGGGAGTGCTTACACGCCCGGACAGGGAGGATGGCTACACCTTC; CDR3: CASSSGGVLTRPDREDGYTF
D: NA; J: TRBJ2-2; V: TRBV19; size: NA; DNA: TGTGCCAGTAGCCTAGTATACGAGGGGGAGCTGTTTTTT; CDR3: CASSLVYEGELFF
D: NA; J: TRBJ1-3; V: TRBV15; size: NA; DNA: TGTGCCACCAGCAGACCGCCGGACACCATATATTTT; CDR3: CATSRPPDTIYF
D: TRBD1; J: TRBJ1-4; V: TRBV6-6; size: NA; DNA: TGTGCCAGCAGTTACTCATTCGACAGGGAGCCGCGAAAACTGTTTTTT; CDR3: CASSYSFDREPRKLFF
D: TRBD2; J: TRBJ2-3; V: TRBV24-1; size: NA; DNA: TGTGCCACCAGTGATACCCATAGCGGGAGTAGCCCCAGCACAGATACGCAGTATTTT; CDR3: CATSDTHSGSSPSTDTQYF
D: TRBD1; J: TRBJ1-4; V: TRBV5-5; size: NA; DNA: TGTGCCAGCAGCTTCGGGGTCGGGGACAGGGCTAATGAAAAACTGTTTTTT; CDR3: CASSFGVGDRANEKLFF
D: NA; J: TRBJ2-3; V: TRBV5-1; size: NA; DNA: TGCGCCAGCAGTCCGATCACTAGCCCCGTCCCAGATACGCAGTATTTT; CDR3: CASSPITSPVPDTQYF
D: TRBD2; J: TRBJ2-1; V: TRBV7-2; size: NA; DNA: TGTGCCAGCAGCCTTACTAGCGCCCTCTCCTACAATGAGCAGTTCTTC; CDR3: CASSLTSALSYNEQFF
D: TRBD1; J: TRBJ1-6; V: TRBV25-1; size: NA; DNA: TGTGCCAGCACCGAACAGGGGCTAGGTTCACCCCTCCACTTT; CDR3: CASTEQGLGSPLHF
D: NA; J: TRBJ1-1; V: TRBV29-1; size: NA; DNA: TGCAGCGTTGACCAGTTCCTGAACACTGAAGCTTTCTTT; CDR3: CSVDQFLNTEAFF
D: NA; J: TRBJ2-3; V: TRBV7-2; size: NA; DNA: TGTGCCAGCAGCTTATTCCTAGCGAGCACAGATACGCAGTATTTT; CDR3: CASSLFLASTDTQYF
D: NA; J: TRBJ1-5; V: TRBV19; size: NA; DNA: TGTGCCAGTAGTCCGCCCTCAGGGAGGAGCAATCAGCCCCAGCATTTT; CDR3: CASSPPSGRSNQPQHF
D: NA; J: TRBJ1-1; V: TRBV7-9; size: NA; DNA: TGTGCCAGCAGCTCACCGCTCCAGGGGAACACTGAAGCTTTCTTT; CDR3: CASSSPLQGNTEAFF
D: NA; J: TRBJ1-5; V: TRBV6-1; size: NA; DNA: TGTGCCAGCAGTGAAGGGGGGGGGCCCTATAGCAATCAGCCCCAGCATTTT; CDR3: CASSEGGGPYSNQPQHF
D: TRBD1; J: TRBJ1-5; V: TRBV11-2; size: NA; DNA: TGTGCCAGCAGTCCGGCCGGGACAGGGGGCCATCAGCCCCAGCATTTT; CDR3: CASSPAGTGGHQPQHF
D: NA; J: TRBJ1-1; V: TRBV29-1; size: NA; DNA: TGCAGCGTTGAGCGACAAACCAACACTGAAGCTTTCTTT; CDR3: CSVERQTNTEAFF
D: NA; J: TRBJ2-3; V: TRBV19; size: NA; DNA: TGTGCCAGTAGCCTCGGGACTTCACCTAGCACAGATACGCAGTATTTT; CDR3: CASSLGTSPSTDTQYF
D: NA; J: TRBJ1-1; V: TRBV27; size: once; DNA: TGTGCCAGCAGTTTAAAAGCGAACACTGAAGCTTTCTTT; CDR3: CASSLKANTEAFF
D: NA; J: TRBJ2-3; V: TRBV28; size: NA; DNA: TGTGCCAGCAGTTTATGGTGGGGGGGGCGGACAGATACGCAGTATTTT; CDR3: CASSLWWGGRTDTQYF
D: NA; J: TRBJ1-1; V: TRBV11-3; size: NA; DNA: TGTGCCAGCAGCTTAAATCGTGAGAACTATGAAGCTTTCTTT; CDR3: CASSLNRENYEAFF